This passage covers 25 T cell receptor beta chains from one sample sequenced in a study of blood T cell repertoires in COVID-19. Sequencing used immunoSEQ multiplex PCR; TCRdb keeps in-frame clones, though not all of them. The table includes 100,000 to 150,000 clones, around nine tenths detected once. The sequenced sample was peripheral blood. The receptors here all came from a man between 60 and 75 years old with COVID-19, enrolled during active disease.

CDR3 sequence reads: CASSLSAGASDEQFF. The CDR3 DNA reads TGTGCCAGCAGCTTAAGTGCGGGGGCCTCGGATGAGCAGTTCTTC. V usage is TRBV7-3 and J usage is TRBJ2-1, with D possibly matching TRBD2 (7 bases). This CDR3 region has 15 residues. Germline CDR1 is SGHTA and CDR2 is FQGTGA. Trimming pared 1 base from V and 8 bases from J, leaving 15 bases between.

CDR3 coding DNA: TGTGCCATCAGTGAGTCAACTAGCGGTACCTACGAGCAGTACTTC. As protein: CAISESTSGTYEQYF. The V call is TRBV10-3, the J call TRBJ2-7; 8 positions agree with TRBD2. Germline CDR1 is ENHRY and CDR2 is SYGVKD. V lost 0 bases, J lost 2 bases, and 3 bases stayed unmatched. The CDR3 is made up of 15 amino acids.

The gene calls are TRBV5-8 and TRBJ2-4; D perhaps matches TRBD1 (5 bases). The CDR3 has 14 amino acids. V lost 4 bases and J 6 bases, leaving 14 bases between the germline ends. The germline V gene encodes CDR1 SGHTS and CDR2 YDEGEE. For the CDR3, the DNA is TGTGCCAGCAGCATCGTCAGGGTTGGAAACATTCAGTACTTC. Translation: CASSIVRVGNIQYF.

The V call is TRBV5-5, the J call TRBJ1-1; 9 bases line up with TRBD1. V lost 4 bases to trimming and J lost 3 bases; unmatched junction nucleotides: 7. The CDR3 totals 15 residues. CDR1 SGHKS and CDR2 YYEKEE come from the germline V gene (reference sequence). CDR3 nucleotide sequence: TGTGCCAGCAGCCACGGGACAGGGAGGCACACTGAAGCTTTCTTT. Protein product: CASSHGTGRHTEAFF.

The chain uses TRBV5-1 and TRBJ1-3, with 7 nucleotides matching TRBD1. Losses at the gene ends were 4 bases for V and 6 bases for J; bases not matched to a gene: 7. The CDR3 contains 14 residues. CDR1 and CDR2 (germline): SGHRS, YFSETQ. The DNA for the CDR3 is TGCGCCAGCAGCCTTATGACAGGGACAAACACCATATATTTT. This translates into CASSLMTGTNTIYF.

The V and J genes are TRBV7-2 and TRBJ1-2; 9 bases are shared with TRBD1. Germline trimming cut 4 bases from V and 3 bases from J; bases unmatched to any gene: 6. Looked up from germline, CDR1 is SGHTA and CDR2 is FQGNSA. The CDR3 consists of 15 residues. CDR3 DNA: TGTGCCAGCAGCTCAGAACAGGGGGCGTACTATGGCTACACCTTC. Its translation: CASSSEQGAYYGYTF.

The V gene is TRBV9, the J gene TRBJ1-1; 8 nucleotides align to TRBD1. The trim removed 4 bases at V and 0 bases at J, leaving 2 bases unmatched. The CDR3 covers 14 residues. Looked up from germline, CDR1 is SGDLS and CDR2 is YYNGEE. CDR3 coding DNA: TGTGCCAGCAGCCGCAGGGGGCTGAACACTGAAGCTTTCTTT. It translates to CASSRRGLNTEAFF.

The chain couples TRBV30 to TRBJ1-5, with D unresolved. The CDR3 is 14 residues long. Trimming shortened V by 2 bases and J by 4 bases, and 12 bases separated the two germline ends. CDR1 and CDR2 (germline): GTSNPN, SVGIG (reference sequence). The CDR3 spells CAWSILTDNQPQHF. The CDR3 DNA reads TGTGCCTGGAGTATCCTTACAGATAATCAGCCCCAGCATTTT. The full variable domain, in which reference TRBV30 and TRBJ1-5 provide the parts outside the CDR3, is SQTIHQWPATLVQPVGSPLSLECTVEGTSNPNLYWYRQAAGRGLQLLFYSVGIGQISSEVPQNLSASRPQDRQFILSSKKLLLSDSGFYLCAWSILTDNQPQHFGDGTRLSIL.

This chain connects TRBV11-2 to TRBJ2-1; 9 positions match TRBD1. The V gene's germline CDR1 is SGHAT and CDR2 FQNNGV. This CDR3 is built from 13 residues. Germline trimming cut 0 bases from V and 14 bases from J; bases unmatched to any gene: 5. CDR3 region: CASSLDRGDREFF. The DNA for the CDR3 is TGTGCCAGCAGCTTAGATCGGGGGGACAGGGAGTTCTTC.

This clone showed up just a few times. The V gene is TRBV28, the J gene TRBJ2-7, with D possibly TRBD2 on 5 matching bases. The germline V gene encodes CDR1 MDHEN and CDR2 SYDVKM. V lost 3 bases to trimming and J lost 4 bases, with 13 bases between them. This CDR3 is 14 amino acids long. CDR3 in DNA: TGTGCCAGCAGTTTCGGAGGTCTCGTGTACGAGCAGTACTTC. Translation gives CASSFGGLVYEQYF.

The V and J genes are TRBV7-9 and TRBJ1-1; D gene uncertain. Germline V gene lookup returns CDR1 SEHNR and CDR2 FQNEAQ (reference sequence). CDR3 size: 13 residues. Between the trimmed V and J ends, which lost 7 bases and 6 bases, there was a span of 15 bases. CDR3 DNA sequence: TGTGCCAGCACCGCATACTACGGGGCTGAAGCTTTCTTT. Its translation is CASTAYYGAEAFF.

The chain has TRBV9 and TRBJ2-3; D gene ambiguous. The CDR3 spans 16 residues. Germline V gene data show CDR1 as SGDLS and CDR2 as YYNGEE. Trimming shortened V by 1 base and J by 3 bases, and 15 bases separated the two germline ends. DNA for the CDR3: TGTGCCAGCAGCGTAACCATAGCACCCGGGACAGATACGCAGTATTTT. The encoded protein is CASSVTIAPGTDTQYF.

The rearrangement links TRBV24-1 to TRBJ2-2; TRBD2 matches at 11 bases. The junction had 11 bases not matched to a gene; V was cut back by 4 bases and J by 5 bases. The CDR3 spans 18 residues. In germline, CDR1 is KGHDR, CDR2 SFDVKD. CDR3 in amino acids: CATSDSRLAGSYTGELFF. In DNA, the CDR3 is TGTGCCACCAGTGACTCTCGACTAGCGGGGAGTTATACCGGGGAGCTGTTTTTT.

Only one count was recorded for this clone. The V call is TRBV6-5, the J call TRBJ2-3, with TRBD1 matching over 9 bases. CDR1 and CDR2 from the germline V gene are MNHEY and SVGAGI. The CDR3 consists of 15 residues. The J segment lost 2 bases and the V segment lost 6 bases, leaving 6 bases of the junction unmatched. The CDR3 region has the DNA TGTGCCAGCAGCCGGGACAGGGTCTCCACAGATACGCAGTATTTT. It is translated as CASSRDRVSTDTQYF.

This clone has only a few counts. V and J are TRBV11-2 and TRBJ2-7, with a tentative D call TRBD1 (6 bases). CDR3 length: 13 amino acids. The germline V gene encodes CDR1 SGHAT and CDR2 FQNNGV. V lost 5 bases and J 8 bases, leaving 16 bases between the germline ends. The CDR3 loop reads CASSQRQDEKQYF. The CDR3 DNA sequence: TGTGCCAGCAGCCAACGACAGGACGAGAAGCAGTACTTC.

The gene calls are TRBV5-1 and TRBJ2-1; tentative D call: TRBD2 (6 bases). The germline V gene has CDR1 SGHRS and CDR2 YFSETQ. CDR3 length equals 15 residues. V was shortened by 1 base and J by 0 bases, with 8 bases between the two germline ends. The CDR3 nucleotides are TGCGCCAGCAGCTTGTACGGGAGCTCCTACAATGAGCAGTTCTTC. As protein: CASSLYGSSYNEQFF.

The rearrangement uses TRBV4-2 and TRBJ1-4, with 9 bases lining up with TRBD1. V lost 4 bases and J lost 8; bases outside the gene matches: 11. Germline V CDR1 and CDR2: LGHNA, YNFKEQ. The CDR3 runs 16 residues. CDR3 protein: CASSPPGLGQGEKLFF. The CDR3 DNA reads as TGTGCCAGCAGCCCTCCGGGACTCGGACAGGGGGAAAAACTGTTTTTT.

The chain recombines TRBV19 with TRBJ2-7; D not resolved. Trimming removed 2 bases at V and 0 bases at J, with 8 bases between. Germline lookup yields CDR1 LNHDA and CDR2 SQIVND (reference sequence). The CDR3 length is 14 residues. Here the CDR3 reads CASSISRDSYEQYF. CDR3 DNA sequence: TGTGCCAGTAGTATATCACGAGACTCCTACGAGCAGTACTTC.

The chain couples TRBV28 to TRBJ2-5, with 11 bases matching TRBD1. The CDR3 is 16 residues long. V dropped 4 bases and J dropped 2; count of bases not matched to a gene: 6. From germline, CDR1 is MDHEN and CDR2 SYDVKM. The CDR3 region has the DNA TGTGCCAGCAGTTCGTCCCGGGACAGGGGGCAAGAGACCCAGTACTTC. Translated: CASSSSRDRGQETQYF.

The chain is built from TRBV30 and TRBJ2-1; no clear D gene. Trimming cost V 0 bases and J 3 bases, with 3 bases left between them. The CDR3 has 12 residues. Germline values: CDR1 GTSNPN, CDR2 SVGIG (reference sequence). Here the CDR3 reads CAWSVLYNEQFF. CDR3 coding DNA: TGTGCCTGGAGTGTACTCTACAATGAGCAGTTCTTC.

V is TRBV7-2 and J is TRBJ2-7; D possibly corresponds to TRBD1 (6 bases). Trimming took off 1 base at V and 6 bases at J, with 10 bases between the two ends. CDR3 length equals 13 residues. Germline assignment: CDR1 SGHTA and CDR2 FQGNSA. The CDR3 coding sequence is TGTGCCAGCAGCTTAGGGACAGAAAGCGAGCAGTACTTC. Its protein product is CASSLGTESEQYF.

V gene TRBV11-3 combines with J gene TRBJ2-7; no clear D. Germline V gene lookup returns CDR1 SGHNT and CDR2 YENEEA. The CDR3 sequence is 12 residues long. V lost 5 bases, J lost 5 bases, and 10 bases lay in between. The CDR3 DNA reads as TGTGCCAGCAGCCCACAGAGTAACGAGCAGTACTTC. As protein: CASSPQSNEQYF.

The chain couples TRBV27 to TRBJ1-5, with no clear D. The CDR3 runs 14 residues. Germline lookup yields CDR1 MNHEY and CDR2 SMNVEV (reference sequence). V lost 7 bases to trimming and J lost 0 bases, with 10 bases between them. The CDR3 sequence is CASKGTDSNQPQHF. The CDR3 DNA reads as TGTGCCAGCAAAGGCACAGATAGCAATCAGCCCCAGCATTTT.

The chain uses TRBV19 and TRBJ1-2; no reliable D call. Between the trimmed V and J ends, which lost 3 bases and 2 bases, there was a span of 10 bases. This CDR3 region has 14 residues. The germline V gene has CDR1 LNHDA and CDR2 SQIVND (reference sequence). DNA for the CDR3: TGTGCCAGTAGTATTAGCGGAGGCAACTATGGCTACACCTTC. This gives the protein CASSISGGNYGYTF.

The chain joins TRBV6-2 or TRBV6-3 to TRBJ1-1; D possibly corresponds to TRBD1 (6 bases). The ends were cut back, 5 bases at V and 5 bases at J, with 15 bases in the middle. The CDR3 runs 14 residues. Germline V gene data show CDR1 as MNHEY and CDR2 as SVGEGT. CDR3 protein: CASSPAGEITEAFF. The CDR3 nucleotides read TGTGCCAGCAGTCCGGCAGGGGAGATAACTGAAGCTTTCTTT.